The present entry profiles one T cell receptor beta chain with its context. Its antigen is as yet unknown. Primers used in a second PCR of roughly 6 to 11 cycles were a sample-barcoded 5' primer and a J-beta primer mix. Template switching added a 12-random-nucleotide identifier to every cDNA molecule. Each CDR3 protein is one row after TCRdb ran MiXCR on the 5' RACE reads. In the table there are about 940,000 distinct CDR3 sequences, about 48% of which are singletons. This record belongs to a study of blood T cells in healthy people across ages. General study results and limits: Expanded clonotype changes were possibly confounded by unknown donor CMV status.

The CDR3 totals 12 residues. CDR1 and CDR2 (germline): LGHNT, FRNRAP. Trimming cost V 5 bases and J 7 bases, with 11 bases left between them. The clonotype comes from a man in his thirties or forties in good health. The rearrangement joins TRBV12-5 to TRBJ1-2; D unresolved. Sequenced: blood. Here the CDR3 reads CASGADSSGYTF. The CDR3 DNA follows: TGTGCTAGTGGTGCTGACTCGAGTGGCTACACCTTC.